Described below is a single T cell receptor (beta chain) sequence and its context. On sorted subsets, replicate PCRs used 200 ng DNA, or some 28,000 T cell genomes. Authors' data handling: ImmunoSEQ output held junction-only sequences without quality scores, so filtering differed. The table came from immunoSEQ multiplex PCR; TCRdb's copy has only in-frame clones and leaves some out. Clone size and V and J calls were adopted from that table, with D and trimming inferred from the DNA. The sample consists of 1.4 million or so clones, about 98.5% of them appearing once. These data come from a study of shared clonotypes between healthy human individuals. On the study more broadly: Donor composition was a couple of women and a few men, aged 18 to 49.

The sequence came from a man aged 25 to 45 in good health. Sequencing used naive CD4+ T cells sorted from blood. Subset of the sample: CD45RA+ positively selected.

The CDR3 protein is CASRNTSGSWFF. CDR3 nucleotides: TGTGCCAGCAGAAACACTAGCGGGAGTTGGTTCTTC. The V and J genes are TRBV7-9 and TRBJ2-1; 11 bases match TRBD2. V was pared by 6 bases and J by 15 bases, with 7 bases of the junction left unmatched. Germline V gives CDR1 SEHNR, CDR2 FQNEAQ (reference sequence). CDR3 length: 12 residues.